Listed below are T cell receptor beta chains from one sample, sequenced in a study of cytomegalovirus exposure and HLA in healthy donors. Some clones are missing from TCRdb's copy, which holds only in-frame ones; the method was immunoSEQ multiplex PCR. The table lists roughly 140,000 clones, 85% to 90% of them singletons. Sequences were obtained from PBMCs. The receptors come from a woman aged 18-35 years in good health and CMV-seropositive. Each CDR3 is given with its conserved first and last residue. A D gene is named only where the DNA matches it firmly. Part of the rows lack a size; the others show once, few, many or a class for expanded clones.

cdr3_nt cdr3_aa j_call clone_size d_call v_call
TGCGCCAGCAGCCATCGGTCGGCAACTAATGAAAAACTGTTTTTT CASSHRSATNEKLFF TRBJ1-4 NA NA TRBV4-1
TGTGCCAGCAGCCCCTGGGAAGGGGAGCCCCAGCATTTT CASSPWEGEPQHF TRBJ1-5 NA NA TRBV6-5
TGTGCCAGCAGTGATGCCTTACTCCGGGACAGCCAAGAGACCCAGTACTTC CASSDALLRDSQETQYF TRBJ2-5 NA TRBD1 TRBV2
TGTGCCACCAGCAGAGAGCAGGACACTGAAGCTTTCTTT CATSREQDTEAFF TRBJ1-1 NA NA TRBV15
TGTGCCAGCAGTTTTTCTAGACAGTACACTGAAGCTTTCTTT CASSFSRQYTEAFF TRBJ1-1 NA NA TRBV28
TGTGCCAGCAGTGCCCCAGGGCCACGGGATACGCAGTATTTT CASSAPGPRDTQYF TRBJ2-3 NA NA TRBV6-1
TGTGCCAGCAGCCTCTCCCAGGGGTACGAAAAACTGTTTTTT CASSLSQGYEKLFF TRBJ1-4 NA NA TRBV7-9
TGTGCCAGCAGTACCCGAACAGGGATTGGGAGCAATCAGCCCCAGCATTTT CASSTRTGIGSNQPQHF TRBJ1-5 NA NA TRBV28
TGTGCCAGCTCACCGACAGGGATCAAATCCACCATATATTTT CASSPTGIKSTIYF TRBJ1-3 NA TRBD1 TRBV18
TGTGCCACCAGCCAAACCCAGGGAATCAGCGAGCAGTACTTC CATSQTQGISEQYF TRBJ2-7 NA NA TRBV15
TGTGCCTGGACAAAAAGGGGGGGCGCGAGCACTGAAGCTTTCTTT CAWTKRGGASTEAFF TRBJ1-1 once NA TRBV30
TGTGCCAGCAGCCAAGAAGGAGGGACAGGAAGGCAGCCCCAGCATTTT CASSQEGGTGRQPQHF TRBJ1-5 NA TRBD1 TRBV4-2
TGTGCCAGCAGACCCACCGGGACTAGTGGTACCGGGGAGCTGTTTTTT CASRPTGTSGTGELFF TRBJ2-2 NA TRBD2 TRBV7-9
TGCAGCCCTAGCCTGAGGGAGCGAACAGATACGCAGTATTTT CSPSLRERTDTQYF TRBJ2-3 once NA TRBV29-1
TGTGCCAGCAGCTTTCAGACAGGGGGCGGAGAGACCCAGTACTTC CASSFQTGGGETQYF TRBJ2-5 NA TRBD1 TRBV9
TGTGCCAGCAGCTTGGGACAGGACTACGAGCAGTACTTC CASSLGQDYEQYF TRBJ2-7 NA TRBD1 TRBV7-3
TGTGCCAGCAGTCCCCAGTATAGCAATCAGCCCCAGCATTTT CASSPQYSNQPQHF TRBJ1-5 NA NA TRBV2
TGTGCCAGCAGTTTACCCCAGGGAGGCTACACCTTC CASSLPQGGYTF TRBJ1-2 NA NA TRBV27
TGTGCCAGCAGCTTAGATAGACTAGCGGTTAATGAGCAGTTCTTC CASSLDRLAVNEQFF TRBJ2-1 NA TRBD2 TRBV7-2
TGTGCCGGCTTGGGGCAGGGAAACGGGAACACCGGGGAGCTGTTTTTT CAGLGQGNGNTGELFF TRBJ2-2 NA NA TRBV28